This T cell receptor (beta chain) was observed in a study of CD8+ T cells in alopecia areata. Study summary: Severity in treated patients was scored by percentage of scalp area affected.

In the case of this clone: Its antigen remains unknown.

RNA, once extracted, was reverse transcribed into cDNA for use as the sequencing template. Libraries were prepared by immunoSEQ multiplex PCR; TCRdb keeps only in-frame clonotypes and omits some of them. The sample shows approximately 100,000 clones, just under 60% of them seen only once. J lost 5 bases, V lost 2 bases, and 1 base had no gene match. The CDR3 loop spans 13 amino acids. Germline CDR1 is SGDLS and CDR2 is YYNGEE. Whole-study results and caveats: An increase in clonality over normal scalp was evident in lesional scalp, especially alopecia totalis/universalis. Scalp clonality dropped significantly under tofacitinib, as did expanded CD8+ top-100 clones.

Treatment: oral pan-JAK inhibitor, 5-10 mg twice daily. The researchers isolated CD4+ and CD8+ T cells from PBMCs by sorting. The sequencing here drew on CD8+ T cells sorted from blood, taken at approximately week 60, from a patient treated with tofacitinib. The chain links TRBV9 to TRBJ2-7; 10 bases align to TRBD1. The sequence was obtained from a human donor with alopecia areata. CDR3 sequence reads: CASSVGTGDEQYF. CDR3 nucleotide sequence: TGTGCCAGCAGCGTCGGGACAGGGGACGAGCAGTACTTC.